The present entry profiles one TCR beta chain with its context. As yet, its antigen is unknown. The time point here: week 23, last vaccination. Topical imiquimod was applied with each vaccine dose, which held 300 ug of mutant IDH1 20-mer peptide. These data originate in a study of a mutant IDH1 vaccine in newly diagnosed glioma. The wider study: Commencement of vaccination occurred 4-6 weeks following radiotherapy alone, or concurrently with temozolomide cycles. Of treated patients, 62.5% were men and roughly 38% women, averaging about 37 years. Pretreatment consisted of radiotherapy, temozolomide, or both, with most receiving both. Study-level findings and limits: Pseudoprogression apparently lacked any relation to changes in top peripheral T cell clonotypes.

TCRdb's copy holds only in-frame clones and misses some; the assay was immunoSEQ multiplex PCR. The repertoire holds around 60,000 clones, 70% to 90% seen once, with roughly 3.9% in the top ten. Between the trimmed V and J ends, which lost 0 bases and 4 bases, there was a span of 9 bases. The CDR3 is 15 amino acids. Per germline, CDR1 MNHEY and CDR2 SMNVEV (reference sequence). This chain uses TRBV27 with TRBJ2-2; D may be TRBD1 (5 bases). Sequencing used PBMCs, obtained from a glioma patient whose treatment included an IDH1 peptide vaccine. This receptor was identified in a man aged 30 to 39 with glioma. The CDR3 loop reads CASSLSRVGTGELFF. DNA for the CDR3: TGTGCCAGCAGTTTATCCAGGGTGGGCACCGGGGAGCTGTTTTTT.